The 27 T cell receptor beta chains given below trace back to one sample, sequenced in a study of T cell changes during pregnancy in multiple sclerosis. The protocol was immunoSEQ multiplex PCR, while the TCRdb copy is restricted to in-frame clones and leaves out a portion. Counted here are around 81,000 clones, approximately 92% occurring once; the ten biggest clones make up roughly 3.9%. This specimen was peripheral blood, taken after pregnancy. Receptors were obtained from a female donor in good health, enrolled as a control in a pregnancy study.

The rearrangement links TRBV9 to TRBJ1-5; 7 bases agree with TRBD1. The CDR3 sequence is 15 residues long. J was trimmed by 7 bases and V by 3 bases; bases with no gene match: 10. Germline CDR1 SGDLS, CDR2 YYNGEE. The CDR3 nucleotides are TGTGCCAGCAGCGGAGGGGGTCAGGGGGAGCAGCCCCAGCATTTT. Protein product: CASSGGGQGEQPQHF.

J is TRBJ2-6 and V is TRBV7-9, with D perhaps matching TRBD2 (7 bases). This CDR3 comprises 17 residues. Trimming shortened V by 3 bases and J by 0 bases, and 12 bases separated the two germline ends. CDR1 is SEHNR and CDR2 is FQNEAQ in the germline V gene (reference sequence). Written as DNA, the CDR3 is TGTGCCAGCAGCTTCCTCGCGGGGGCCTCTGGGGCCAACGTCCTGACTTTC. This translates into CASSFLAGASGANVLTF. Together with reference TRBV7-9 and TRBJ2-6, the CDR3 gives the full variable domain: DTGVSQNPRHKITKRGQNVTFRCDPISEHNRLYWYRQTLGQGPEFLTYFQNEAQLEKSRLLSDRFSAERPKGSFSTLEIQRTEQGDSAMYLCASSFLAGASGANVLTFGAGSRLTVL.

The DNA of the CDR3 is TGCGCCAGCAGCTTGGGGGACAGTAGTAACTATGGCTACACCTTC. Its protein product is CASSLGDSSNYGYTF. This chain connects TRBV5-1 to TRBJ1-2; 7 bases are shared with TRBD1. The germline gives CDR1 SGHRS, CDR2 YFSETQ. With V trimmed by 0 bases and J by 1 base, 3 bases remained unmatched. CDR3 length equals 15 residues.

This rearrangement joins TRBV28 to TRBJ2-1; TRBD2 aligns across 10 bases. Germline V CDR1 and CDR2: MDHEN, SYDVKM. The V gene end was trimmed by 5 bases and the J gene end by 7 bases; junction bases not matched to a gene: 14. The CDR3 has 17 residues. The CDR3 spells CASSPYLLAGKGNEQFF. The DNA of the CDR3 is TGTGCCAGCAGTCCCTACCTACTAGCGGGAAAAGGGAATGAGCAGTTCTTC. The entire variable domain, with the rest obtained from reference TRBV28 and TRBJ2-1, is as follows: DVKVTQSSRYLVKRTGEKVFLECVQDMDHENMFWYRQDPGLGLRLIYFSYDVKMKEKGDIPEGYSVSREKKERFSLILESASTNQTSMYLCASSPYLLAGKGNEQFFGPGTRLTVL.

The chain links TRBV19 to TRBJ2-1, with D unresolved. The CDR3 consists of 13 residues. Germline V CDR1 and CDR2: LNHDA, SQIVND (reference sequence). The ends were cut back, 9 bases at V and 7 bases at J, with 16 bases in the middle. CDR3 in amino acids: CASSPYPINEQFF. CDR3 nucleotides: TGTGCCAGCTCCCCATACCCTATTAATGAGCAGTTCTTC.

The V call is TRBV4-3, the J call TRBJ1-3, with a tentative D call TRBD1 (6 bases). This CDR3 is built from 16 residues. Germline assignment: CDR1 LGHNA and CDR2 YSLEER. Between the trimmed V and J ends, which lost 1 base and 3 bases, there was a span of 13 bases. The CDR3 sequence is CASSQAAWGHGNTIYF. CDR3 nucleotides: TGCGCCAGCAGCCAAGCGGCGTGGGGGCATGGAAACACCATATATTTT.

The chain is built from TRBV5-1 and TRBJ2-3; D unresolved. The V gene lost 5 bases and the J gene lost 2 bases, with 12 bases spanning the gap. The CDR3 has 14 amino acids. Germline loops: CDR1 SGHRS, CDR2 YFSETQ. CDR3 nucleotides: TGCGCCAGCAGTTTAAGTGGAGACACAGATACGCAGTATTTT. Its protein product is CASSLSGDTDTQYF.

This chain links TRBV2 with TRBJ1-4; no firm D call. Trimming took 10 bases from V and 0 from J, leaving 12 bases between them. Germline V lookup: CDR1 SNHLY, CDR2 FYNNEI. This CDR3 has 14 residues. The chain's CDR3 is CATKSQSTNEKLFF. The DNA of the CDR3 is TGTGCCACCAAGTCACAGTCAACTAATGAAAAACTGTTTTTT.

The chain's CDR3 is CASSQDRETQYF. The CDR3 nucleotides are TGTGCCAGCAGCCAAGATAGAGAGACCCAGTACTTC. The V and J genes are TRBV4-2 and TRBJ2-5; no clear D. Trimming pared 0 bases from V and 4 bases from J, leaving 3 bases between. Per the germline V gene, CDR1 is LGHNA and CDR2 is YNFKEQ. This CDR3 comprises 12 residues.

V gene TRBV11-3 combines with J gene TRBJ2-1, with a tentative D call TRBD2 (5 bases). V lost 0 bases and J 3 bases, leaving 18 bases between the germline ends. Germline V gene sequence: CDR1 SGHNT, CDR2 YENEEA. The CDR3 is 18 amino acids. The CDR3 protein is CASSLEFASRQYYNEQFF. In DNA form, the CDR3 reads TGTGCCAGCAGCTTAGAGTTTGCTAGCAGACAATACTACAATGAGCAGTTCTTC.

This clone was seen only a few times. The rearrangement links TRBV7-8 to TRBJ2-1, with TRBD2 matching 14 bases. The CDR3 sequence is 16 residues long. Germline CDR1 is SGHVS and CDR2 is FQNEAQ. With V trimmed by 4 bases and J by 10 bases, 9 bases remained unmatched. The CDR3 reads CASSSRTSGGNAEQFF. The CDR3 DNA reads as TGTGCCAGCAGCTCCAGGACTAGCGGGGGGAATGCGGAGCAGTTCTTC.

The V call is TRBV2, the J call TRBJ2-7; 12 positions agree with TRBD2. V lost 3 bases and J lost 3; bases outside the gene matches: 6. CDR1 and CDR2 from the germline V gene are SNHLY and FYNNEI. The CDR3 has 16 residues. The CDR3 DNA reads as TGTGCCAGCAGTGACCGGACTAGCGGGGTGCTCTACGAGCAGTACTTC. Protein product: CASSDRTSGVLYEQYF.

CDR3 in DNA: TGTGCCAGCAGTGATCTGACCCAGTACTTC. This gives the protein CASSDLTQYF. This chain joins TRBV2 and TRBJ2-5; D gene uncertain. The germline gives CDR1 SNHLY, CDR2 FYNNEI. This CDR3 is 10 amino acids long. V shed 3 bases and J shed 7 bases, with 3 bases lying between them.

The CDR3 bases are TGTGCCAGTAGTATCCTAGCGGGATACAATGAGCAGTTCTTC. This encodes CASSILAGYNEQFF. This chain connects TRBV19 to TRBJ2-1, with 9 bases aligning to TRBD2. The CDR3 loop spans 14 amino acids. Germline V gene data show CDR1 as LNHDA and CDR2 as SQIVND (reference sequence). Trimming cost V 3 bases and J 4 bases; bases outside gene matches: 1.

This rearrangement joins TRBV14 to TRBJ2-7; D gene ambiguous. The CDR3 contains 14 residues. Trimming removed 5 bases from V and 2 bases from J, with 13 bases in between. Germline assignment: CDR1 SGHDN and CDR2 FVKESK. CDR3 loop: CASSRDNQPYEQYF. The CDR3 DNA reads TGTGCCAGCAGCAGAGACAACCAGCCCTACGAGCAGTACTTC. Full variable domain (rest looked up from reference TRBV14 and TRBJ2-7): EAGVTQFPSHSVIEKGQTVTLRCDPISGHDNLYWYRRVMGKEIKFLLHFVKESKQDESGMPNNRFLAERTGGTYSTLKVQPAELEDSGVYFCASSRDNQPYEQYFGPGTRLTVT.

The chain is built from TRBV27 and TRBJ2-7, with D possibly being TRBD1 (5 bases). This CDR3 has 15 amino acids. The ends were cut back, 2 bases at V and 3 bases at J, with 14 bases in the middle. Germline-derived CDR1 and CDR2 are MNHEY and SMNVEV (reference sequence). The CDR3 coding sequence is TGTGCCAGCAGTTTAGTAGACAGATTAGACTACGAGCAGTACTTC. Translation gives CASSLVDRLDYEQYF.

Only one count was recorded for this clone. J is TRBJ2-7 and V is TRBV19; TRBD1 matches 12 bases. Germline CDR1 LNHDA, CDR2 SQIVND (reference sequence). With V trimmed by 7 bases and J by 7 bases, 5 bases remained unmatched. This CDR3 is built from 13 residues. Here the CDR3 DNA reads TGTGCCAGTATGGGACAGGGGGCTGGTGAGCAGTACTTC. This sequence encodes CASMGQGAGEQYF. Based on the CDR3 plus reference TRBV19 and TRBJ2-7, the full variable domain is DGGITQSPKYLFRKEGQNVTLSCEQNLNHDAMYWYRQDPGQGLRLIYYSQIVNDFQKGDIAEGYSVSREKKESFPLTVTSAQKNPTAFYLCASMGQGAGEQYFGPGTRLTVT.

The V call is TRBV2, the J call TRBJ1-2; unclear D gene. This CDR3 region has 13 residues. Germline V gene sequence: CDR1 SNHLY, CDR2 FYNNEI. The germline V and J ends were trimmed by 4 bases and 1 base, with 7 bases remaining between them. In DNA form, the CDR3 reads TGTGCCAGCAGTGTGCGAAGTAACTATGGCTACACCTTC. Its protein product is CASSVRSNYGYTF.

This clone was seen just once. The chain carries TRBV2 and TRBJ2-7; 7 bases line up with TRBD1. This CDR3 has 14 residues. The V segment lost 2 bases and the J segment 4 bases; nucleotides outside the gene matches: 5. Germline V CDR1 and CDR2: SNHLY, FYNNEI. The CDR3 loop reads CASSEWATGYEQYF. The CDR3, as DNA: TGTGCCAGCAGTGAATGGGCGACAGGGTACGAGCAGTACTTC. Based on the CDR3 plus reference TRBV2 and TRBJ2-7, the full variable domain is EPEVTQTPSHQVTQMGQEVILRCVPISNHLYFYWYRQILGQKVEFLVSFYNNEISEKSEIFDDQFSVERPDGSNFTLKIRSTKLEDSAMYFCASSEWATGYEQYFGPGTRLTVT.

The rearrangement links TRBV27 to TRBJ2-7, with 12 bases matching TRBD2. Germline V gene data show CDR1 as MNHEY and CDR2 as SMNVEV (reference sequence). This CDR3 is built from 19 residues. After removal of 6 bases from V and 0 bases from J, the junction contained 15 bases not matched to a gene. CDR3 amino acids: CASRSRFLAGGLSSYEQYF. Here the CDR3 DNA reads TGTGCCAGCAGATCCAGATTCCTAGCGGGAGGGCTCAGCTCCTACGAGCAGTACTTC.

This clone was seen only once. This chain links TRBV5-6 with TRBJ2-3; possibly TRBD2 for D (5 bases). The ends were cut back, 2 bases at V and 1 base at J, with 14 bases in the middle. This CDR3 has 16 amino acids. The germline V gene has CDR1 SGHDT and CDR2 YYEEEE. The CDR3 spells CASSFSGFQGTDTQYF. CDR3 in DNA: TGTGCCAGCAGCTTCAGCGGTTTCCAGGGCACAGATACGCAGTATTTT.

This chain links TRBV28 with TRBJ2-1; D is perhaps TRBD2 (5 bases). Germline V lookup: CDR1 MDHEN, CDR2 SYDVKM. Trimming cost V 6 bases and J 4 bases, with 22 bases left between them. This CDR3 contains 17 residues. CDR3 sequence (DNA): TGTGCCAGCAGGACCGACTTACAAGTCCGGGGATACAATGAGCAGTTCTTC. Translation: CASRTDLQVRGYNEQFF.

The chain uses TRBV18 and TRBJ2-3; D possibly corresponds to TRBD1 (6 bases). The CDR3 is made up of 16 amino acids. CDR1 is KGHSH and CDR2 is LQKENI in the germline V gene. V lost 4 bases and J lost 3, with 17 bases in between. CDR3 in DNA: TGTGCCAGCTCACACTCGTTACAGGGATTTACAGATACGCAGTATTTT. It specifies CASSHSLQGFTDTQYF.

The chain recombines TRBV5-1 with TRBJ1-2; possible D gene TRBD1, 6 bases. This CDR3 is 16 amino acids long. Germline-derived CDR1 and CDR2 are SGHRS and YFSETQ. Between the trimmed V and J ends, which lost 4 bases and 8 bases, there was a span of 24 bases. The CDR3 here is CASSPGRRQAVGGYTF. Written as DNA, the CDR3 is TGCGCCAGCAGCCCGGGAAGGAGACAGGCGGTAGGGGGCTACACCTTC.

The V gene is TRBV25-1, the J gene TRBJ1-4; D is unclear. The V gene's germline CDR1 is MGHDK and CDR2 SYGVNS. V was cut by 1 base and J by 0 bases, with 3 bases left in between. The CDR3 extends over 14 amino acids. Here the CDR3 DNA reads TGTGCCAGCAGTGAATCCTCAACTAATGAAAAACTGTTTTTT. Residues: CASSESSTNEKLFF.

The chain couples TRBV5-1 to TRBJ2-5, with 10 positions matching TRBD1. V dropped 4 bases and J dropped 5; count of bases not matched to a gene: 8. The CDR3 loop spans 15 amino acids. Per germline, CDR1 SGHRS and CDR2 YFSETQ. In nucleotides, the CDR3 is TGCGCCAGCAGCCAGGGACAGGGGCACTCTGAGACCCAGTACTTC. Its protein product is CASSQGQGHSETQYF.

The J gene is TRBJ2-1, the V gene TRBV5-1; D possibly corresponds to TRBD1 (6 bases). This CDR3 is built from 16 residues. The V gene's germline CDR1 is SGHRS and CDR2 YFSETQ. The germline V and J ends were trimmed by 0 bases and 6 bases, with 16 bases remaining between them. The CDR3 here is CASSLVGGTQSNEQFF. CDR3 sequence (DNA): TGCGCCAGCAGCTTGGTAGGTGGGACACAGTCCAATGAGCAGTTCTTC. Looking up the rest from reference TRBV5-1 and TRBJ2-1 gives the full variable domain: KAGVTQTPRYLIKTRGQQVTLSCSPISGHRSVSWYQQTPGQGLQFLFEYFSETQRNKGNFPGRFSGRQFSNSRSEMNVSTLELGDSALYLCASSLVGGTQSNEQFFGPGTRLTVL.